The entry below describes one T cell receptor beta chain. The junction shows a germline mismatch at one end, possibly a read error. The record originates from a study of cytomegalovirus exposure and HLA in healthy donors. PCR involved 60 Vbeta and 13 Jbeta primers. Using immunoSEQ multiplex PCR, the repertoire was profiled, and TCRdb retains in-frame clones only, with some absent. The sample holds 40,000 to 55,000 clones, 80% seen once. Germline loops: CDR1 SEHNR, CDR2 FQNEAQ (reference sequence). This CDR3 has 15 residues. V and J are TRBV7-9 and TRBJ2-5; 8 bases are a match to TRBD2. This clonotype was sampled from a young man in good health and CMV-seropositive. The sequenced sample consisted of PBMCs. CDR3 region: CSSSLLRGGLETQYF. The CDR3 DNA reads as TGTTCCAGCAGCTTACTACGGGGGGGCTTAGAGACCCAGTACTTC.